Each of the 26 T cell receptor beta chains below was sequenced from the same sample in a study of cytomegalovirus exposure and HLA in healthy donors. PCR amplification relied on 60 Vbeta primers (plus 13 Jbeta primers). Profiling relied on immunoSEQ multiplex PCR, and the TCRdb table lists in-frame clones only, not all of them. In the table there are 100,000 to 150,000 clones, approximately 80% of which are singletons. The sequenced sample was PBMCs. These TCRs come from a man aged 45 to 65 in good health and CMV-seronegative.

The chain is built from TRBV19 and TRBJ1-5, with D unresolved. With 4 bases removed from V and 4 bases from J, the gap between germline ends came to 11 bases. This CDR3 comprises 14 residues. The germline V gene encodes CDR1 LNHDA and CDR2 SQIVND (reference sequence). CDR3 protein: CASSNVLNNQPQHF. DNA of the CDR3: TGTGCCAGTAGTAATGTTTTAAATAATCAGCCCCAGCATTTT.

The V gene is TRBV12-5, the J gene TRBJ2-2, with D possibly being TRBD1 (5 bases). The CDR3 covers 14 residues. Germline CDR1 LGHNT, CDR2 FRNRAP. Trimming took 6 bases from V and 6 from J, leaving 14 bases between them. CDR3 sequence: CASGDTLSPGELFF. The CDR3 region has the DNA TGTGCTAGTGGGGACACATTGTCCCCCGGGGAGCTGTTTTTT.

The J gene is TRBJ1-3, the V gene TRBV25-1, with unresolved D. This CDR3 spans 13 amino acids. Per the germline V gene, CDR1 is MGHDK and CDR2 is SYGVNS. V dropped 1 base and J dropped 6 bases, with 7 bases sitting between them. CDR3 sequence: CASSESSVNTIYF. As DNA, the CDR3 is TGTGCCAGCAGTGAATCCTCCGTAAACACCATATATTTT.

CDR3: CASSLSTDYGYTF. DNA for the CDR3: TGTGCCAGCAGTTTATCTACAGACTATGGCTACACCTTC. V is TRBV28 and J is TRBJ1-2; D unresolved. V lost 1 base and J lost 3, with 6 bases in between. The V gene's germline CDR1 is MDHEN and CDR2 SYDVKM. The CDR3 length is 13 residues.

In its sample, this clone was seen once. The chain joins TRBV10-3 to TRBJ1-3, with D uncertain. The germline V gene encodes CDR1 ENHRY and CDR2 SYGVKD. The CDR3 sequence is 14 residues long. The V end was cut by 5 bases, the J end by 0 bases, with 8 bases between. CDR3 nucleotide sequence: TGTGCCATCAGTAGAGAGGGCTCTGGAAACACCATATATTTT. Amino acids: CAISREGSGNTIYF.

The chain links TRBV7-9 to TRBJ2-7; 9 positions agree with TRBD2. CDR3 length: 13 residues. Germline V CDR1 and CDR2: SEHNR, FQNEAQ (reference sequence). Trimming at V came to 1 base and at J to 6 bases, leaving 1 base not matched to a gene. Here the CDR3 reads CASSLGGRGEQYF. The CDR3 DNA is TGTGCCAGCAGCTTAGGCGGGAGGGGCGAGCAGTACTTC.

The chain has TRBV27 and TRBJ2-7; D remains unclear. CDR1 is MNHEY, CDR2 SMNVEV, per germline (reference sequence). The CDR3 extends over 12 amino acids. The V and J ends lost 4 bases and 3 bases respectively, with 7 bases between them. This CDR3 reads CASSSGIYEQYF. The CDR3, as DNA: TGTGCCAGCAGTTCAGGTATCTACGAGCAGTACTTC.

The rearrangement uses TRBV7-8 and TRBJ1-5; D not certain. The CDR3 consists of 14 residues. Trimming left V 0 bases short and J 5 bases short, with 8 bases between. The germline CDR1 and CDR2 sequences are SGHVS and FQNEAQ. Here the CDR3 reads CASSLAPSYQPQHF. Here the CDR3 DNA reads TGTGCCAGCAGCTTAGCGCCCAGTTATCAGCCCCAGCATTTT.

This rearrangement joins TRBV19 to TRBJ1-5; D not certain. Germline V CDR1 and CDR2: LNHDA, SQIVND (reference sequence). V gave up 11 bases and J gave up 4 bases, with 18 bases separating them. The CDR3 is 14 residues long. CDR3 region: CAGSPRDNNQPQHF. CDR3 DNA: TGTGCCGGGTCGCCTCGAGACAATAATCAGCCCCAGCATTTT.

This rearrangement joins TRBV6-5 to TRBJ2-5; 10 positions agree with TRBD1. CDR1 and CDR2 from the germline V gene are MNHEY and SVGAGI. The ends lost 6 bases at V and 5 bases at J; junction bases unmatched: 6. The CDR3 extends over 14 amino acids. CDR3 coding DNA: TGTGCCAGCAGGGCGACAGGGGGCGCGGAGACCCAGTACTTC. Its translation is CASRATGGAETQYF.

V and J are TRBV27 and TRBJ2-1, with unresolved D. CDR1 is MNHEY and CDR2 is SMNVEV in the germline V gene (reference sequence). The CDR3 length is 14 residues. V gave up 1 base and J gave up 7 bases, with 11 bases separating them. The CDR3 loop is CASSLWAGPNEQFF. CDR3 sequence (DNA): TGTGCCAGCAGTTTATGGGCAGGTCCGAATGAGCAGTTCTTC.

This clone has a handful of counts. The CDR3 DNA reads as TGTGCCAGCAGCTCTGGACAGTCCCGGGACAATGAGCAGTTCTTC. This codes for CASSSGQSRDNEQFF. The J gene is TRBJ2-1, the V gene TRBV11-1; TRBD1 might be the D (6 bases). The CDR3 has 15 amino acids. Germline V lookup: CDR1 SGHAT, CDR2 FQDESV (reference sequence). Between the trimmed V and J ends, which lost 4 bases and 5 bases, there was a span of 15 bases.

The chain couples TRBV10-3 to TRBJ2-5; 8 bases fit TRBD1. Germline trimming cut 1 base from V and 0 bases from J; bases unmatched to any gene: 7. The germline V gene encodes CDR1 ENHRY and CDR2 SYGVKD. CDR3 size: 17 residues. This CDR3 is CAISEFSGGQYQETQYF. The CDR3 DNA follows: TGTGCCATCAGTGAGTTTTCAGGGGGCCAGTACCAAGAGACCCAGTACTTC.

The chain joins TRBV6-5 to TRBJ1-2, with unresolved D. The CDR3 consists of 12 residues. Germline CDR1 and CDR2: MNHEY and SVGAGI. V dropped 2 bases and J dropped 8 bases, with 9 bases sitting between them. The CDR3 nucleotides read TGTGCCAGCAGTTACGGAGCTAACGGCTACACCTTC. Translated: CASSYGANGYTF.

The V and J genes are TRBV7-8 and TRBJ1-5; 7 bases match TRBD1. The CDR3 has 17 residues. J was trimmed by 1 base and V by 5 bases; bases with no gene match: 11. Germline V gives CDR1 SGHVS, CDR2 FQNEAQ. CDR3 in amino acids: CASSQEVVQGSNQPQHF. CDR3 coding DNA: TGTGCCAGCAGCCAAGAAGTAGTACAGGGGAGCAATCAGCCCCAGCATTTT.

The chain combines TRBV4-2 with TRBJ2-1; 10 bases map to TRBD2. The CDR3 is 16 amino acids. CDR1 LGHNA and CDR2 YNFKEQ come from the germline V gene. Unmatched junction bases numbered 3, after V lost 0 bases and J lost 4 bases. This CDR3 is CASSQDPSGGYNEQFF. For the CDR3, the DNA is TGTGCCAGCAGCCAAGATCCTAGCGGGGGATACAATGAGCAGTTCTTC.

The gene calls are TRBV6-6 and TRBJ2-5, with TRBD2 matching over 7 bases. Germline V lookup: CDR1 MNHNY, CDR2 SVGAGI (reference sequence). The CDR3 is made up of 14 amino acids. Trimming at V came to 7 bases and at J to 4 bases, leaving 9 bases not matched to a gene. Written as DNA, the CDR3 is TGTGCCAGCAAAGCAAGCGGGGACGGAGAGACCCAGTACTTC. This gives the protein CASKASGDGETQYF.

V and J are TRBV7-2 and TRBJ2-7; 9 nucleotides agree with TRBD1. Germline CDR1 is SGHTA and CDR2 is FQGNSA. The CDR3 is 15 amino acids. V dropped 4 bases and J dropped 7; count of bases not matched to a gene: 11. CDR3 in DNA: TGTGCCAGCAGCTGGGGGTCCGGACAGGGGAGTGAGCAGTACTTC. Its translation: CASSWGSGQGSEQYF.

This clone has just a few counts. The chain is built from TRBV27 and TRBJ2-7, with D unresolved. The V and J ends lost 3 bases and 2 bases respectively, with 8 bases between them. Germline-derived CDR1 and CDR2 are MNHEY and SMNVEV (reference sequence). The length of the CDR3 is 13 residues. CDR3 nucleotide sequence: TGTGCCAGCAGTTTGAGGCCACCCTACGAGCAGTACTTC. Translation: CASSLRPPYEQYF.

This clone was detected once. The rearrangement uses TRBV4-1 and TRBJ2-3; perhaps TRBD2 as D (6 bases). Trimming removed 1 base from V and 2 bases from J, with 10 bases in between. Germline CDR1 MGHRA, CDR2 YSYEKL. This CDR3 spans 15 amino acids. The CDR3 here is CASSQGLATTDTQYF. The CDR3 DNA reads TGCGCCAGCAGCCAAGGGCTAGCGACCACAGATACGCAGTATTTT.

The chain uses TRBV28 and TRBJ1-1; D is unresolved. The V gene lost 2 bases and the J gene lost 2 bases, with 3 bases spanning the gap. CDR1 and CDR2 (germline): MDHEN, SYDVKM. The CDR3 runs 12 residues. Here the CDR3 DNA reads TGTGCCAGCAGTTTAACTAACACTGAAGCTTTCTTT. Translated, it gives CASSLTNTEAFF. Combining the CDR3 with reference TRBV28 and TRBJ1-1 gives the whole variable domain DVKVTQSSRYLVKRTGEKVFLECVQDMDHENMFWYRQDPGLGLRLIYFSYDVKMKEKGDIPEGYSVSREKKERFSLILESASTNQTSMYLCASSLTNTEAFFGQGTRLTVV.

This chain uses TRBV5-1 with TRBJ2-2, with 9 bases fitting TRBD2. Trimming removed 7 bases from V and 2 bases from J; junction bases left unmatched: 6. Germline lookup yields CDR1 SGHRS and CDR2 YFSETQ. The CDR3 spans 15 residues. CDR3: CASGLAGDNTGELFF. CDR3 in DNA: TGCGCCAGCGGATTAGCGGGGGATAACACCGGGGAGCTGTTTTTT.

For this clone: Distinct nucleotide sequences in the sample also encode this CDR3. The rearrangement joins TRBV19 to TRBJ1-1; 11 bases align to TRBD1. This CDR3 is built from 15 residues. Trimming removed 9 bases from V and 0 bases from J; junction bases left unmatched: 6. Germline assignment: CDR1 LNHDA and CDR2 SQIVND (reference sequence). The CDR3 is CASRDRGSMNTEAFF. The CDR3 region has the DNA TGTGCCAGCCGGGACAGGGGGTCTATGAACACTGAAGCTTTCTTT.

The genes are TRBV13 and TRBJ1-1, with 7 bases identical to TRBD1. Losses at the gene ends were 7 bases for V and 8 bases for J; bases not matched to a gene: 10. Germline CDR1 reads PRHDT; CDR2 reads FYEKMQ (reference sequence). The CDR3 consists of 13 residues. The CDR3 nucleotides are TGTGCCAGCACCATTCCCGGGACAGTAGAAGCTTTCTTT. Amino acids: CASTIPGTVEAFF. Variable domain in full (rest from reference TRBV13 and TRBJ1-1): AAGVIQSPRHLIKEKRETATLKCYPIPRHDTVYWYQQGPGQDPQFLISFYEKMQSDKGSIPDRFSAQQFSDYHSELNMSSLELGDSALYFCASTIPGTVEAFFGQGTRLTVV.

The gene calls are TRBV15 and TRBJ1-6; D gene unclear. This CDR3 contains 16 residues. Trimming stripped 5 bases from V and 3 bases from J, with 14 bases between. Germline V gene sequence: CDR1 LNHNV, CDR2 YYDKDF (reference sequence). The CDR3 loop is CATSADREHYNSPLHF. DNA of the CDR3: TGTGCCACCAGCGCGGACCGGGAACACTATAATTCACCCCTCCACTTT.

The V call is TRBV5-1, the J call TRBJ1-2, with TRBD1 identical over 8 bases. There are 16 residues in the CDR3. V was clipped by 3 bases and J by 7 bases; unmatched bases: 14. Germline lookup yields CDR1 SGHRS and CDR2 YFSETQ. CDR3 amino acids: CASSSTRTGSTRGYTF. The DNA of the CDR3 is TGCGCCAGCAGCTCGACCCGGACAGGGTCGACGCGTGGCTACACCTTC.